A single sample is the source of the 32 T cell receptor beta chains below, sequenced in a study of identical twins. Via MiXCR, TCRdb re-called the 5' RACE reads, giving one row per CDR3 protein. The sample records about 700,000 distinct CDR3 sequences, 8.6% being singletons. These data were also reused for a study on yellow fever vaccine responses in identical twins.

Sequencing used PBMCs. The receptors stem from a woman younger than 30 in good health.

This clonotype was counted a few times. The rearrangement uses TRBV27 and TRBJ2-1; possibly TRBD1 or TRBD2 for D (5 bases each). The germline gives CDR1 MNHEY, CDR2 SMNVEV (reference sequence). The CDR3 has 13 amino acids. Trimming shortened V by 2 bases and J by 8 bases, and 10 bases separated the two germline ends. The CDR3 reads CASSLKGSYEQFF. In nucleotides, the CDR3 is TGTGCCAGCAGTTTAAAGGGGAGCTATGAGCAGTTCTTC.

This clonotype has ten or more counts. The chain employs TRBV27 and TRBJ1-5; D is undetermined. CDR1 is MNHEY and CDR2 is SMNVEV in the germline V gene (reference sequence). The CDR3 is made up of 13 amino acids. V was cut by 4 bases and J by 6 bases, with 10 bases left in between. The CDR3 sequence: CASSWTRGQPQHF. CDR3 DNA: TGTGCCAGCAGTTGGACTCGGGGTCAGCCCCAGCATTTT.

This chain connects TRBV15 to TRBJ2-2; 7 bases line up with TRBD2. V dropped 5 bases and J dropped 5; count of bases not matched to a gene: 11. The CDR3 extends over 16 amino acids. The germline V gene has CDR1 LNHNV and CDR2 YYDKDF (reference sequence). CDR3 in amino acids: CATSPRTQAGTGELFF. The DNA of the CDR3 is TGTGCCACCAGCCCCCGGACCCAAGCGGGGACCGGGGAGCTGTTTTTT.

This chain uses TRBV5-1 with TRBJ1-1; 10 bases align to TRBD1. The CDR3 spans 14 residues. J was trimmed by 7 bases and V by 5 bases; bases with no gene match: 8. Germline-derived CDR1 and CDR2 are SGHRS and YFSETQ. CDR3 DNA: TGCGCCAGCAGACACGGACAGGGGGGTTTTGAAGCTTTCTTT. Protein product: CASRHGQGGFEAFF.

In its sample, this clonotype was seen once. The chain recombines TRBV12-3 or TRBV12-4 with TRBJ2-3, with 9 bases aligning to TRBD2. The J segment lost 3 bases and the V segment lost 7 bases, leaving 8 bases of the junction unmatched. This CDR3 region has 15 residues. Here the CDR3 DNA reads TGTGCCAGCAACCGAGCGGGGGGCCGGACAGATACGCAGTATTTT. This translates into CASNRAGGRTDTQYF.

This chain links TRBV5-1 with TRBJ2-3; a weak D match, TRBD2 (7 bases). Per germline, CDR1 SGHRS and CDR2 YFSETQ. This CDR3 has 16 residues. V lost 4 bases, J lost 5 bases, and 20 bases lay in between. CDR3 DNA sequence: TGCGCCAGCAGCCCGGGTTTAGGGGGGGCCGGAGATACGCAGTATTTT. Its protein product is CASSPGLGGAGDTQYF.

Remarks on this clonotype: A read error may produce the germline difference seen at one junction end. J is TRBJ2-7 and V is TRBV6-2 or TRBV6-3, with 9 bases lining up with TRBD2. CDR3 length: 14 amino acids. Germline V gene sequence: CDR1 MNHEY, CDR2 SVGEGT. The CDR3 coding sequence is TGTGCCAGCAGTCCTAGCGGGGCAATCTACGAGCAGTGCTTC. Translated: CASSPSGAIYEQCF.

In this sample, this clonotype turned up many times. The chain joins TRBV20-1 to TRBJ1-4, with no clear D. Trimming cost V 0 bases and J 7 bases, with 9 bases left between them. Germline V gene data show CDR1 as DFQATT and CDR2 as SNEGSKA (reference sequence). This CDR3 is 13 amino acids long. The CDR3 DNA reads as TGCAGTGCTAGAGATCCCACCGGTGAAAAACTGTTTTTT. Protein product: CSARDPTGEKLFF.

The J gene is TRBJ1-2, the V gene TRBV5-1; the D gene is possibly TRBD1 (5 bases). CDR3 length equals 14 residues. Trimming shortened V by 1 base and J by 7 bases, and 14 bases separated the two germline ends. The germline V gene encodes CDR1 SGHRS and CDR2 YFSETQ. The CDR3 protein is CASSLTGPEGGYTF. In nucleotides, the CDR3 is TGCGCCAGCAGCTTGACAGGACCAGAGGGTGGCTACACCTTC.

The chain employs TRBV29-1 and TRBJ1-2, with 7 positions matching TRBD1. J lost 8 bases, V lost 5 bases, and 5 bases had no gene match. Germline V gene data show CDR1 as SQVTM and CDR2 as ANQGSEA. The CDR3 loop spans 11 amino acids. The CDR3 is CSVRQGWGYTF. In nucleotides, the CDR3 is TGCAGCGTTCGACAGGGTTGGGGCTACACCTTC.

This clonotype was detected many times. This rearrangement joins TRBV12-3 or TRBV12-4 to TRBJ1-1; weak D call: TRBD1 (5 bases). V was cut by 5 bases and J by 6 bases, with 13 bases left in between. The length of the CDR3 is 13 residues. The CDR3 nucleotides are TGTGCCAGCAGTCCTTACGGGGGGGCTGAAGCTTTCTTT. Translated: CASSPYGGAEAFF.

A few counts support this clonotype. V is TRBV21-1 and J is TRBJ2-7; the table's D call, TRBD1, was not checked against the DNA. TRBV21-1 is described as a pseudogene. The CDR3 contains 14 residues. DNA for the CDR3: TGTGCCAGCAGCAATTTCAGGGTTCGATGCGAGCAGTACTTC. Translation: CASSNFRVRCEQYF.

This clonotype was seen ten or more times. This rearrangement joins TRBV6-6 to TRBJ1-2, with a weak D call TRBD1 (5 bases). Germline V gene data show CDR1 as MNHNY and CDR2 as SVGAGI (reference sequence). Trimming removed 2 bases at V and 2 bases at J, with 6 bases between. The CDR3 runs 13 residues. CDR3 loop: CASSYGQNYGYTF. The CDR3 DNA reads as TGTGCCAGCAGTTACGGACAAAACTATGGCTACACCTTC.

This clonotype was seen more than once but under ten times. The chain couples TRBV27 to TRBJ2-7; 7 bases fit TRBD1. The V segment lost 0 bases and the J segment 3 bases; nucleotides outside the gene matches: 5. The germline V gene encodes CDR1 MNHEY and CDR2 SMNVEV (reference sequence). This CDR3 is built from 15 residues. In nucleotides, the CDR3 is TGTGCCAGCAGTTTATCACAGGGGCCGGGCTACGAGCAGTACTTC. Translating gives CASSLSQGPGYEQYF.

This clonotype was recorded a few times. The chain has TRBV6-2 or TRBV6-3 and TRBJ2-3; 7 nucleotides match TRBD1. The CDR3 runs 17 residues. The germline V gene encodes CDR1 MNHEY and CDR2 SVGEGT. Trimming took 0 bases from V and 2 from J; bases not matched to a gene: 8. CDR3 nucleotide sequence: TGTGCCAGCAGTTACTCCCAGACAGGGACGGACACAGATACGCAGTATTTT. It codes for CASSYSQTGTDTDTQYF.

A few counts support this clonotype. This chain links TRBV11-2 with TRBJ2-2; 8 bases are a match to TRBD2. Unmatched junction bases numbered 11, after V lost 5 bases and J lost 6 bases. The CDR3 has 16 amino acids. Germline-derived CDR1 and CDR2 are SGHAT and FQNNGV. The chain's CDR3 is CASSPTGTRWSGELFF. CDR3 sequence (DNA): TGTGCCAGCAGCCCTACCGGGACTAGATGGTCCGGGGAGCTGTTTTTT.

This clonotype was counted ten times or more. The chain links TRBV5-1 to TRBJ2-3; weak D call: TRBD2 (6 bases). The CDR3 has 15 amino acids. V lost 0 bases to trimming and J lost 2 bases, with 10 bases between them. Germline V gene data show CDR1 as SGHRS and CDR2 as YFSETQ. The CDR3 spells CASSLVAGLTDTQYF. In DNA form, the CDR3 reads TGCGCCAGCAGCTTGGTGGCGGGGCTCACAGATACGCAGTATTTT.

The chain has TRBV5-6 and TRBJ2-7; 10 positions agree with TRBD1. CDR3 length: 13 residues. V lost 10 bases, J lost 7 bases, and 11 bases stayed unmatched. From germline, CDR1 is SGHDT and CDR2 YYEEEE. The CDR3 here is CAGRRQGASEQYF. The CDR3, as DNA: TGTGCCGGGAGGAGACAGGGGGCGAGTGAGCAGTACTTC.

There are a few counts of this clonotype. The chain recombines TRBV6-2 or TRBV6-3 with TRBJ1-5; D not resolved. Germline-derived CDR1 and CDR2 are MNHEY and SVGEGT. V was shortened by 9 bases and J by 7 bases, with 4 bases between the two germline ends. This CDR3 is built from 9 residues. CDR3 nucleotide sequence: TGTGCCAGATCCCAGCCCCAGCATTTT. It is translated as CARSQPQHF.

The sample holds a few counts of this clonotype. This chain links TRBV20-1 with TRBJ2-4; TRBD1 aligns across 9 bases. Germline CDR1 is DFQATT and CDR2 is SNEGSKA (reference sequence). This CDR3 comprises 13 residues. V dropped 6 bases and J dropped 9; count of bases not matched to a gene: 9. CDR3 DNA: TGCAGTGCCTCGACAGGGGGTAAAGTCATTCAGTACTTC. This sequence encodes CSASTGGKVIQYF.

This clonotype has only a few counts. The V call is TRBV27, the J call TRBJ2-7; 9 nucleotides line up with TRBD1. CDR1 is MNHEY, CDR2 SMNVEV, per germline (reference sequence). The CDR3 is 14 residues long. The J segment lost 3 bases and the V segment lost 5 bases, leaving 5 bases of the junction unmatched. The CDR3 DNA follows: TGTGCCAGCAGTCCCTCGACAGGGGGCTACGAGCAGTACTTC. This codes for CASSPSTGGYEQYF.

The chain uses TRBV30 and TRBJ2-7, with D unresolved. The CDR3 has 11 residues. V was cut by 6 bases and J by 5 bases, with 11 bases left in between. CDR1 is GTSNPN and CDR2 is SVGIG in the germline V gene (reference sequence). The CDR3 here is CACGTGDEQYF. The DNA of the CDR3 is TGTGCCTGCGGAACGGGCGACGAGCAGTACTTC.

This clonotype showed up many times. V is TRBV12-3 or TRBV12-4 and J is TRBJ1-1; tentatively, D is TRBD1 (5 bases). V was pared by 6 bases and J by 1 base, with 12 bases between. This CDR3 is 14 amino acids long. DNA for the CDR3: TGTGCCAGCAGGCAAAGACAGAGGAACACTGAAGCTTTCTTT. Its protein is CASRQRQRNTEAFF.

This clonotype was detected many times. V usage is TRBV5-6 and J usage is TRBJ2-7; 11 bases fit TRBD1. Germline CDR1 is SGHDT and CDR2 is YYEEEE. The CDR3 spans 15 residues. Trimming cost V 0 bases and J 6 bases; bases outside gene matches: 5. The DNA for the CDR3 is TGTGCCAGCAGCTTGGATGGACAGGGGGCCGGCGAGCAGTACTTC. Translated, it gives CASSLDGQGAGEQYF.

CDR3 sequence reads: CASSLGWGPDTQYF. DNA of the CDR3: TGTGCCAGCAGCTTAGGGTGGGGTCCAGATACGCAGTATTTT. This chain links TRBV7-2 with TRBJ2-3; no clear D gene. Trimming pared 1 base from V and 4 bases from J, leaving 9 bases between. The germline CDR1 and CDR2 sequences are SGHTA and FQGNSA. The CDR3 consists of 14 residues.

This clonotype turned up a few times. The chain employs TRBV7-9 and TRBJ2-7; D may be TRBD1 (6 bases). V was trimmed by 11 bases and J by 2 bases, leaving 16 bases between them. The CDR3 totals 13 residues. Germline V gives CDR1 SEHNR, CDR2 FQNEAQ (reference sequence). CDR3 loop: CASTGTTPYEQYF. CDR3 DNA: TGTGCCTCCACAGGGACCACGCCCTACGAGCAGTACTTC.

This clonotype was picked up a small number of times. This chain connects TRBV5-1 to TRBJ2-5; the D call may be TRBD1 or TRBD2 (5 bases each). The length of the CDR3 is 13 residues. Trimming took off 5 bases at V and 2 bases at J, with 10 bases between the two ends. Germline V lookup: CDR1 SGHRS, CDR2 YFSETQ. The CDR3 loop reads CASRRDVQETQYF. For the CDR3, the DNA is TGCGCCAGCAGGAGGGACGTACAAGAGACCCAGTACTTC.

This clonotype has at least ten counts. One junction end disagrees with the germline gene, perhaps due to a read error. The chain is built from TRBV4-3 and TRBJ2-1; D is undetermined. Per the germline V gene, CDR1 is LGHNA and CDR2 is YSLEER. The CDR3 consists of 13 residues. CDR3 nucleotide sequence: TGTGCCAGCAGCCAAGATCCCTACAATGAGCAGTTCTTC. This translates into CASSQDPYNEQFF.

The chain joins TRBV3-1 to TRBJ2-1, with D possibly TRBD2 on 6 matching bases. There are 22 residues in the CDR3. V lost 1 base, J lost 0 bases, and 28 bases lay in between. The V gene's germline CDR1 is LGHDT and CDR2 YNNKEL (reference sequence). CDR3 bases: TGTGCCAGCAGCCAAGGGGGATTTGGACTAATATGGCTTCGTAGCTCCTACAATGAGCAGTTCTTC. Translated, it gives CASSQGGFGLIWLRSSYNEQFF.

V gene TRBV29-1 combines with J gene TRBJ2-5; D is tentatively TRBD1 or TRBD2 (6 bases each). The V gene lost 7 bases and the J gene lost 5 bases, with 14 bases spanning the gap. The CDR3 sequence is 12 residues long. Germline CDR1 is SQVTM and CDR2 is ANQGSEA. CDR3: CSAKGGSETQYF. In DNA form, the CDR3 reads TGCAGCGCCAAGGGGGGTTCGGAGACCCAGTACTTC.

This clonotype showed up many times. The rearrangement uses TRBV27 and TRBJ2-1, with D perhaps TRBD1 (6 bases). Germline assignment: CDR1 MNHEY and CDR2 SMNVEV (reference sequence). The length of the CDR3 is 13 residues. V was trimmed by 2 bases and J by 8 bases, leaving 10 bases between them. CDR3 DNA: TGTGCCAGCAGTTTAACAGGGCGGCATGAGCAGTTCTTC. Protein product: CASSLTGRHEQFF.

This clonotype was seen many times. The genes are TRBV29-1 and TRBJ2-3, with a possible D match to TRBD1 (5 bases). V was trimmed by 6 bases and J by 1 base, leaving 11 bases between them. The CDR3 sequence is 13 residues long. The germline V gene encodes CDR1 SQVTM and CDR2 ANQGSEA. The CDR3 region has the DNA TGCAGCGTAAGCCGCAGGGGCACAGATACGCAGTATTTT. Amino acid sequence: CSVSRRGTDTQYF.